These 28 T cell receptor beta chains were all obtained from the same sample, sequenced in a study of T cells in localized non-small cell lung cancer. Sequencing used immunoSEQ multiplex PCR; TCRdb keeps in-frame clones, though not all of them. The profile shows almost 30,000 clones, 88% of them singletons. The sample here was peripheral blood, taken before any cancer treatment. These receptors originate from a female donor aged 60 or older with stage III squamous cell lung carcinoma.

The CDR3 here is CASLSGSSYNEQFF. The DNA of the CDR3 is TGTGCCAGCCTTAGCGGGAGCTCCTACAATGAGCAGTTCTTC. The V and J genes are TRBV28 and TRBJ2-1; 9 bases are shared with TRBD2. The J segment lost 0 bases and the V segment lost 8 bases, leaving 2 bases of the junction unmatched. Germline V gene data show CDR1 as MDHEN and CDR2 as SYDVKM. The CDR3 is 14 amino acids. The full variable domain, in which reference TRBV28 and TRBJ2-1 provide the parts outside the CDR3, is DVKVTQSSRYLVKRTGEKVFLECVQDMDHENMFWYRQDPGLGLRLIYFSYDVKMKEKGDIPEGYSVSREKKERFSLILESASTNQTSMYLCASLSGSSYNEQFFGPGTRLTVL.

V is TRBV19 and J is TRBJ2-5; TRBD2 matches 12 bases. J gave up 2 bases and V 4 bases, and 5 bases lay outside the gene matches. There are 16 residues in the CDR3. The V gene's germline CDR1 is LNHDA and CDR2 SQIVND (reference sequence). DNA of the CDR3: TGTGCCAGTAGTACCCGACTAGCGGGAGATCAAGAGACCCAGTACTTC. Protein sequence: CASSTRLAGDQETQYF.

The V call is TRBV5-6, the J call TRBJ1-2; D is possibly TRBD1 (6 bases). The CDR3 is 13 residues long. The germline V gene has CDR1 SGHDT and CDR2 YYEEEE. The V end lost 3 bases, the J end lost 1 base, and 7 bases lay between the germline ends. The CDR3 nucleotides are TGTGCCAGCAGCTCGGACAGTAACTATGGCTACACCTTC. Protein sequence: CASSSDSNYGYTF.

The chain carries TRBV6-5 and TRBJ1-2; maybe TRBD1 (6 bases). The ends were cut back, 2 bases at V and 6 bases at J, with 16 bases in the middle. The CDR3 consists of 15 residues. The germline V gene has CDR1 MNHEY and CDR2 SVGAGI. The CDR3 nucleotides read TGTGCCAGCAGTTACGATGGGGGCTGGAACGATGGCTACACCTTC. Translated: CASSYDGGWNDGYTF.

In its sample, this clone was seen a few times. This chain uses TRBV6-4 with TRBJ2-1; maybe TRBD2 (6 bases). Germline lookup yields CDR1 MRHNA and CDR2 SNTAGT. The CDR3 spans 16 residues. Between the trimmed V and J ends, which lost 0 bases and 1 base, there was a span of 10 bases. Here the CDR3 reads CASSDSGTLSYNEQFF. The CDR3 DNA follows: TGTGCCAGCAGTGACTCTGGGACTCTATCCTACAATGAGCAGTTCTTC.

The gene calls are TRBV15 and TRBJ1-2; TRBD1 aligns across 7 bases. This CDR3 contains 14 residues. The ends lost 0 bases at V and 4 bases at J; junction bases unmatched: 2. CDR1 LNHNV and CDR2 YYDKDF come from the germline V gene (reference sequence). CDR3 in DNA: TGTGCCACCAGCAGAGATCGGACAGGCTATGGCTACACCTTC. Its translation is CATSRDRTGYGYTF.

CDR3 bases: TGTGCCAGCAGCTTGGCGGGGGCAGGGGGCCGGAATGAGCAGTTCTTC. Amino acids: CASSLAGAGGRNEQFF. The chain employs TRBV5-6 and TRBJ2-1; 8 bases are shared with TRBD1. In germline, CDR1 is SGHDT, CDR2 YYEEEE. The V gene end was trimmed by 0 bases and the J gene end by 7 bases; junction bases not matched to a gene: 9. CDR3 length equals 16 residues.

The chain has TRBV5-4 and TRBJ1-3; TRBD1 is a possible D gene (5 bases). The CDR3 is 14 residues long. From germline, CDR1 is SGHNT and CDR2 YYREEE (reference sequence). Trimming removed 5 bases at V and 2 bases at J, with 11 bases between. The CDR3 loop reads CASRRGLTGNTIYF. In DNA, the CDR3 is TGTGCCAGCAGGCGGGGACTGACTGGAAACACCATATATTTT. Full variable domain (remainder filled in from reference TRBV5-4 and TRBJ1-3): ETGVTQSPTHLIKTRGQQVTLRCSSQSGHNTVSWYQQALGQGPQFIFQYYREEENGRGNFPPRFSGLQFPNYSSELNVNALELDDSALYLCASRRGLTGNTIYFGEGSWLTVV.

The CDR3 spells CASSQEIGEAYINEQFF. The CDR3 DNA reads as TGTGCCAGCAGCCAAGAAATAGGGGAGGCCTACATCAATGAGCAGTTCTTC. The chain recombines TRBV4-2 with TRBJ2-1, with D maybe TRBD2 (6 bases). This CDR3 spans 17 amino acids. From germline, CDR1 is LGHNA and CDR2 YNFKEQ. V lost 0 bases and J lost 6, with 18 bases in between.

The chain uses TRBV7-9 and TRBJ1-2; 7 bases are a match to TRBD1. V lost 6 bases and J lost 3; bases outside the gene matches: 4. This CDR3 has 13 residues. Germline CDR1 is SEHNR and CDR2 is FQNEAQ (reference sequence). The CDR3 here is CASRRGTDYGYTF. In DNA form, the CDR3 reads TGTGCCAGCAGGAGAGGGACAGACTATGGCTACACCTTC.

The CDR3 spells CASSSTERGYYGYTF. CDR3 nucleotide sequence: TGTGCCAGCAGTTCAACGGAGCGAGGGTACTATGGCTACACCTTC. This chain uses TRBV28 with TRBJ1-2; D gene ambiguous. Germline values: CDR1 MDHEN, CDR2 SYDVKM. Trimming shortened V by 4 bases and J by 3 bases, and 15 bases separated the two germline ends. The CDR3 runs 15 residues.

V and J are TRBV5-1 and TRBJ2-5; tentative D call: TRBD2 (5 bases). Germline loops: CDR1 SGHRS, CDR2 YFSETQ. This CDR3 has 14 residues. V lost 5 bases and J 2 bases, leaving 13 bases between the germline ends. CDR3 sequence: CASSQRAEQETQYF. For the CDR3, the DNA is TGCGCCAGCAGTCAGAGGGCGGAGCAAGAGACCCAGTACTTC.

The table lists this clone with a few counts. The chain couples TRBV5-4 to TRBJ2-7; 8 bases fit TRBD2. This CDR3 spans 14 amino acids. Germline CDR1 is SGHNT and CDR2 is YYREEE (reference sequence). The trim removed 7 bases at V and 7 bases at J, leaving 13 bases unmatched. This CDR3 is CASRDSGGPREQYF. The CDR3 DNA sequence: TGTGCCAGCCGAGACTCGGGGGGGCCGAGGGAGCAGTACTTC.

This rearrangement joins TRBV7-9 to TRBJ2-7, with D tentatively TRBD1 (5 bases). Germline CDR1 reads SEHNR; CDR2 reads FQNEAQ (reference sequence). CDR3 length equals 14 residues. V was clipped by 4 bases and J by 4 bases, with 14 bases between them. In nucleotides, the CDR3 is TGTGCCAGCAGCTCGACGACAGTTACATACGAGCAGTACTTC. The encoded protein is CASSSTTVTYEQYF. Filled out from reference TRBV7-9 and TRBJ2-7, the complete variable domain reads DTGVSQNPRHKITKRGQNVTFRCDPISEHNRLYWYRQTLGQGPEFLTYFQNEAQLEKSRLLSDRFSAERPKGSFSTLEIQRTEQGDSAMYLCASSSTTVTYEQYFGPGTRLTVT.

This sequence joins TRBV11-2 and TRBJ1-2; D possibly corresponds to TRBD1 (6 bases). V lost 0 bases and J lost 0, with 14 bases in between. Germline V CDR1 and CDR2: SGHAT, FQNNGV. The CDR3 is 17 residues long. This CDR3 reads CASSLDYGGHANYGYTF. Here the CDR3 DNA reads TGTGCCAGCAGCTTAGACTATGGGGGCCACGCTAACTATGGCTACACCTTC.

The count of this clone is one. The chain joins TRBV5-4 to TRBJ2-3; 8 positions match TRBD1. Trimming removed 2 bases from V and 1 base from J; junction bases left unmatched: 6. Germline lookup yields CDR1 SGHNT and CDR2 YYREEE (reference sequence). The CDR3 runs 16 residues. CDR3 protein: CASSFDRGWGTDTQYF. The CDR3 coding sequence is TGTGCCAGCAGCTTCGACAGGGGATGGGGCACAGATACGCAGTATTTT.

The chain employs TRBV29-1 and TRBJ1-5; D is perhaps TRBD1 (6 bases). This CDR3 comprises 12 residues. CDR1 is SQVTM and CDR2 is ANQGSEA in the germline V gene. Trimming removed 6 bases from V and 3 bases from J, with 9 bases in between. The CDR3 sequence: CSVGQPNQPQHF. The CDR3 region has the DNA TGCAGCGTAGGACAGCCCAATCAGCCCCAGCATTTT.

The genes are TRBV27 and TRBJ2-3; perhaps TRBD1 as D (5 bases). V was cut by 4 bases and J by 0 bases, with 11 bases left in between. The CDR3 covers 15 residues. Germline CDR1 is MNHEY and CDR2 is SMNVEV (reference sequence). Here the CDR3 reads CASSWNRRSTDTQYF. DNA of the CDR3: TGTGCCAGCAGTTGGAACAGGAGAAGCACAGATACGCAGTATTTT.

The V call is TRBV5-1, the J call TRBJ1-2; no definite D call. The CDR3 length is 15 residues. V was trimmed by 1 base and J by 0 bases, leaving 10 bases between them. The germline CDR1 and CDR2 sequences are SGHRS and YFSETQ. This CDR3 reads CASSLFTDTNYGYTF. CDR3 coding DNA: TGCGCCAGCAGCTTGTTCACAGATACTAACTATGGCTACACCTTC.

V is TRBV4-1 and J is TRBJ2-3, with D uncertain. From germline, CDR1 is MGHRA and CDR2 YSYEKL. V lost 2 bases, J lost 0 bases, and 12 bases lay in between. The CDR3 totals 16 residues. CDR3 residues: CASSQKVRVSTDTQYF. The CDR3 nucleotides read TGCGCCAGCAGCCAAAAGGTGCGAGTAAGCACAGATACGCAGTATTTT.

This clone was observed a single time. The CDR3 here is CASSHPRLAGFNEQFF. Written as DNA, the CDR3 is TGCGCCAGCAGCCATCCCCGGCTAGCGGGCTTCAATGAGCAGTTCTTC. V usage is TRBV4-1 and J usage is TRBJ2-1; 8 bases agree with TRBD2. CDR1 is MGHRA and CDR2 is YSYEKL in the germline V gene. The junction had 10 bases not matched to a gene; V was cut back by 3 bases and J by 6 bases. The CDR3 covers 16 residues.

The genes are TRBV11-3 and TRBJ2-7; 14 nucleotides align to TRBD2. J was trimmed by 4 bases and V by 0 bases; bases with no gene match: 2. The germline V gene encodes CDR1 SGHNT and CDR2 YENEEA. The CDR3 is 16 amino acids. CDR3 coding DNA: TGTGCCAGCAGCTTAGAAGGGACTAGCGGGAGATACGAGCAGTACTTC. Its translation: CASSLEGTSGRYEQYF. The variable domain in full, with the rest retrieved from reference TRBV11-3 and TRBJ2-7, is EAGVVQSPRYKIIEKKQPVAFWCNPISGHNTLYWYLQNLGQGPELLIRYENEEAVDDSQLPKDRFSAERLKGVDSTLKIQPAELGDSAVYLCASSLEGTSGRYEQYFGPGTRLTVT.

This chain links TRBV25-1 with TRBJ1-4; TRBD1 matches at 7 bases. Germline-derived CDR1 and CDR2 are MGHDK and SYGVNS. CDR3 length: 12 residues. With V trimmed by 6 bases and J by 8 bases, 3 bases remained unmatched. The CDR3 coding sequence is TGTGCCAGCAGGACAGGGCACGAAAAACTGTTTTTT. Its protein product is CASRTGHEKLFF.

The genes are TRBV7-2 and TRBJ2-1; 8 nucleotides match TRBD2. The CDR3 has 16 residues. V shed 1 base, J shed 3 bases, and the junction held 5 bases outside the gene matches. CDR1 and CDR2 from the germline V gene are SGHTA and FQGNSA. The CDR3 here is CASSLGPGLGYNEQFF. CDR3 nucleotides: TGTGCCAGCAGCTTAGGTCCGGGACTAGGCTACAATGAGCAGTTCTTC.

V is TRBV6-5 and J is TRBJ1-2, with D unclear. V gave up 5 bases and J gave up 2 bases, with 9 bases separating them. Germline CDR1 is MNHEY and CDR2 is SVGAGI. CDR3 length equals 13 residues. The CDR3 reads CASSITVNYGYTF. Here the CDR3 DNA reads TGTGCCAGCAGTATCACAGTCAACTATGGCTACACCTTC.

In DNA, the CDR3 is TGCGCCAGCAGCTTGGTCGTCGGCAGCCCAACTGAAGCTTTCTTT. Its translation: CASSLVVGSPTEAFF. The V and J genes are TRBV5-1 and TRBJ1-1, with D hard to call. The CDR3 loop spans 15 amino acids. V was pared by 0 bases and J by 5 bases, with 14 bases between. The germline gives CDR1 SGHRS, CDR2 YFSETQ.

The chain links TRBV19 to TRBJ2-7; 9 bases are a match to TRBD2. CDR1 and CDR2 (germline): LNHDA, SQIVND (reference sequence). Trimming cost V 6 bases and J 2 bases; bases outside gene matches: 8. The CDR3 has 15 residues. The CDR3, as DNA: TGTGCCAGTAGCTTTGGCGGGAGGGCCCCCTACGAGCAGTACTTC. It specifies CASSFGGRAPYEQYF.

The J gene is TRBJ2-5, the V gene TRBV28, with 9 positions matching TRBD2. The CDR3 contains 11 residues. The germline CDR1 and CDR2 sequences are MDHEN and SYDVKM. The CDR3 DNA sequence: TGTGGTATTGGGACTAGCGAGACCCAGTACTTC. This codes for CGIGTSETQYF.